These 25 T cell receptor beta chains were sequenced from one sample in a study of tumor and adjacent non-tumor tissue in lung cancer. The library came from three nested PCR rounds adapted from ARM-PCR protocols. Each CDR3 protein gets one entry after TCRdb re-called the multiplex PCR reads with MiXCR. The data contain 98,000 or so distinct CDR3 sequences, more than 80% of them singletons. RNA was extracted from bulk tissue without any cell sorting. The normal lung tissue was taken more than 3 cm from the tumor edge. Sequences were obtained from distant non-tumor lung tissue. Receptors were obtained from a man in his sixties with small cell lung cancer.

This clonotype showed up just once. One base away lies a much larger clone, so this may be a sequencing read error. The chain has TRBV12-3 or TRBV12-4 and TRBJ2-1; D is undetermined. The CDR3 is 11 amino acids. V was cut by 7 bases and J by 8 bases, with 9 bases left in between. In DNA form, the CDR3 reads TGTGCCAGCACTTTTTTCGATGAGCAGTTCTTC. Encoded protein: CASTFFDEQFF.

This clonotype was counted once. Just one base apart from a much larger clone, this may be a read error. The rearrangement joins TRBV12-3 or TRBV12-4 to TRBJ2-2; TRBD2 matches at 9 bases. CDR3 length: 13 amino acids. The CDR3 nucleotides read TGTACCAGCAGGCGGGGGGGGGCCGGGGAGCTGTTTTTT. Translation: CTSRRGGAGELFF.

The chain combines TRBV4-2 with TRBJ1-1, with D hard to call. Germline V gene data show CDR1 as LGHNA and CDR2 as YNFKEQ. There are 14 residues in the CDR3. The ends were cut back, 10 bases at V and 7 bases at J, with 22 bases in the middle. CDR3 DNA sequence: TGTGCCAACAGTCAAGACCCCCTGGTGGGTGAAGCTTTCTTT. This gives the protein CANSQDPLVGEAFF.

A note on this clonotype: The conserved final phenylalanine or tryptophan is absent from the CDR3, which likely points to a read error. The chain links TRBV4-1 to TRBJ2-2; D may be TRBD2 (5 bases). This CDR3 region has 15 residues. Trimming cost V 5 bases and J 5 bases, with 15 bases left between them. From germline, CDR1 is MGHRA and CDR2 YSYEKL. The CDR3 coding sequence is TGCGCCAGCAGCAGCCGGGGTGCCTATACCGGGGAGCTGTTTCTT. It codes for CASSSRGAYTGELFL.

About this clonotype: Sequence at one end of the junction differs from germline and may be a read error. V gene TRBV30 combines with J gene TRBJ2-3, with 8 bases aligning to TRBD1. Germline V CDR1 and CDR2: GTSNPN, SVGIG (reference sequence). CDR3 size: 13 residues. The CDR3 region is CTWSLQGADTQYF. In DNA form, the CDR3 reads TGTACCTGGAGTTTACAGGGGGCAGATACGCAGTATTTT.

Of note for this clonotype: One base away lies a much larger clone, so this may be a sequencing read error. The gene calls are TRBV5-1 and TRBJ2-1; TRBD1 agrees at 8 bases. The germline CDR1 and CDR2 sequences are SGHRS and YFSETQ. The V segment lost 0 bases and the J segment 0 bases; nucleotides outside the gene matches: 5. The CDR3 covers 17 residues. This CDR3 reads CASSLGQGWSSYNEQFF. CDR3 nucleotides: TGCGCCAGCAGCTTGGGACAGGGGTGGAGCTCCTACAATGAGCAGTTCTTC.

Note on this clonotype: Its ends do not fully match the called genes, so a read error is possible. The V and J genes are TRBV4-1 and TRBJ2-1; D possibly corresponds to TRBD2 (6 bases). The CDR3 extends over 12 amino acids. Per germline, CDR1 MGHRA and CDR2 YSYEKL. The CDR3 DNA sequence: TGCGCCAGCAGCCACGCTAGCGTCAATCAGCTCTTC. It encodes CASSHASVNQLF.

The chain is built from TRBV29-1 and TRBJ2-1; 10 positions agree with TRBD2. The V gene's germline CDR1 is SQVTM and CDR2 ANQGSEA. The CDR3 sequence is 15 residues long. V lost 6 bases, J lost 6 bases, and 11 bases stayed unmatched. The CDR3 here is CSVVLLAGRFNEQFF. CDR3 nucleotides: TGCAGCGTCGTTTTACTAGCGGGAAGGTTCAATGAGCAGTTCTTC.

Turning to this clonotype: Relative to the germline gene, one junction end is altered; a read error may explain this. The V and J genes are TRBV4-2 and TRBJ2-2, with TRBD1 matching over 7 bases. The CDR3 spans 16 residues. The germline V gene has CDR1 LGHNA and CDR2 YNFKEQ. CDR3 nucleotide sequence: TGTGCCAGCAGCCAAGATCCGAGGGCCAACACAGGGGAGCTCTTATTT. Amino acids: CASSQDPRANTGELLF.

The chain employs TRBV6-1 and TRBJ2-1, with TRBD2 identical over 8 bases. Losses at the gene ends were 4 bases for V and 3 bases for J; bases not matched to a gene: 5. Germline loops: CDR1 MNHNS, CDR2 SASEGT. This CDR3 comprises 15 residues. DNA for the CDR3: TGTGCCAGCAGTGGGGAGCGGGGGAGCTACAATGAGCAGTTCTTC. Protein: CASSGERGSYNEQFF.

The chain joins TRBV20-1 to TRBJ2-1; TRBD2 matches 9 bases. Unmatched junction bases numbered 6, after V lost 3 bases and J lost 6 bases. The CDR3 runs 14 residues. In germline, CDR1 is DFQATT, CDR2 SNEGSKA (reference sequence). The CDR3 region is CSASSASGINEQFF. The CDR3 DNA reads as TGCAGTGCTAGTAGCGCTAGCGGGATCAATGAGCAGTTCTTC.

Concerning this clonotype itself: Sequence at one end of the junction differs from germline and may be a read error. The chain uses TRBV5-4 and TRBJ2-5; D perhaps matches TRBD2 (6 bases). Germline V lookup: CDR1 SGHNT, CDR2 YYREEE (reference sequence). The CDR3 is 18 residues long. Written as DNA, the CDR3 is TGTGCTAGCAGCCGAGGTGGGGGTAACGGGAGTGGGCTAGAGACCCAGTACTTC. Translated, it gives CASSRGGGNGSGLETQYF.

Concerning this clonotype: This may stem from a read error, because a much larger clone lies one nucleotide away. The J gene is TRBJ2-5, the V gene TRBV5-8, with D possibly called TRBD1 or TRBD2 (6 bases each). The CDR3 consists of 17 residues. Germline-derived CDR1 and CDR2 are SGHTS and YDEGEE. Trimming removed 4 bases from V and 5 bases from J, with 24 bases in between. In nucleotides, the CDR3 is TGTGCCAGCAGCGCCTGCCCCCAGGGGAGGCTGATGGAGACCCAGTACTTC. This translates into CASSACPQGRLMETQYF.

Notes on this clonotype: One junction end does not reproduce the germline sequence, and a read error may be involved. V usage is TRBV14 and J usage is TRBJ2-1; D may be TRBD2 (6 bases). The CDR3 totals 16 residues. Germline V gives CDR1 SGHDN, CDR2 FVKESK. CDR3 sequence (DNA): TGTGCCAGCAGCCAAGGGCGGAGGGTCCTACTGGATGAGCACCTCTTC. Its translation: CASSQGRRVLLDEHLF.

In regard to this clonotype: An end of the junction does not agree with germline; a read error may underlie this. The V and J genes are TRBV6-5 and TRBJ2-3, with 8 bases aligning to TRBD1. This CDR3 has 14 amino acids. Per the germline V gene, CDR1 is MNHEY and CDR2 is SVGAGI. The CDR3 sequence: CAISNRGRLDTQYF. CDR3 DNA sequence: TGTGCCATCAGTAACAGGGGGAGGTTAGATACACAGTATTTT.

Notes on this clonotype: The junction departs from germline at one end; a sequencing error may be responsible. The rearrangement links TRBV12-3 or TRBV12-4 to TRBJ2-5, with 8 nucleotides matching TRBD1. This CDR3 region has 14 residues. CDR3 in amino acids: CASILMDRDETQYF. CDR3 bases: TGTGCCAGCATTTTAATGGACAGGGACGAGACTCAGTACTTC.

With regard to this clonotype: A read error is likely, as this CDR3 ends without the conserved phenylalanine or tryptophan. The DNA is left out, because the CDR3 cannot be placed on it with certainty; the CDR3 is given as TCRdb lists it. The chain uses TRBV11-3 and TRBJ2-1. CDR1 is SGHNT and CDR2 is YENEEA in the germline V gene. The CDR3 is 13 residues long, ends included. The chain's CDR3 is CASSLGINNEQLL.

To note about this clonotype: Since the CDR3 does not end with the conserved phenylalanine or tryptophan, this likely comes from a read error. The chain employs TRBV6-6 and TRBJ2-3, with D unclear. V lost 0 bases, J lost 7 bases, and 14 bases lay in between. The germline V gene encodes CDR1 MNHNY and CDR2 SVGAGI (reference sequence). This CDR3 comprises 15 residues. The CDR3 loop is CASSYSEVASYTQYL. DNA for the CDR3: TGTGCCAGCAGTTACTCCGAGGTGGCATCATATACGCAGTATTTG.

Concerning this clonotype: Compared with germline, one end of the junction differs, possibly owing to a read error. This sequence joins TRBV7-9 and TRBJ2-6, with TRBD2 matching over 10 bases. This CDR3 region has 17 residues. Per the germline V gene, CDR1 is SEHNR and CDR2 is FQNEAQ (reference sequence). CDR3 loop: CASRGNSGRSGANVLTF. The CDR3, as DNA: TGTGCCAGCAGAGGGAATAGCGGGAGGTCTGGGGCCAACGTTCTGACTTTC.

For this clonotype: This could be a read error, since a much larger clone is one nucleotide away. This rearrangement joins TRBV6-2 or TRBV6-3 to TRBJ2-3; TRBD2 matches at 7 bases. The CDR3 contains 17 residues. The germline V gene has CDR1 MNHEY and CDR2 SVGEGT. V dropped 2 bases and J dropped 5; count of bases not matched to a gene: 13. The CDR3 DNA sequence: TGTGCCAGCAGTTACAGTTCTAACGGGAGGACGCAAGATACGCAGTATTTT. It translates to CASSYSSNGRTQDTQYF.

The chain combines TRBV20-1 with TRBJ2-1, with TRBD2 identical over 13 bases. V lost 3 bases and J lost 8; bases outside the gene matches: 7. There are 15 residues in the CDR3. CDR1 is DFQATT and CDR2 is SNEGSKA in the germline V gene (reference sequence). This CDR3 is CSASPGTSGIDEQFF. CDR3 DNA: TGCAGTGCTAGTCCCGGGACTAGCGGGATAGATGAGCAGTTCTTC.

A word on this clonotype: Germline is not matched at one junction end, which may reflect a read error. The chain has TRBV10-1 and TRBJ2-1; no definite D call. Per the germline V gene, CDR1 is WNHNN and CDR2 is SYGVQD (reference sequence). The CDR3 contains 15 residues. The CDR3 DNA is TGTGCCAGCAGTGAGTCAACCCTGAGCTACAATGAGCAGTTCTTC. Translating gives CASSESTLSYNEQFF.

With regard to this clonotype: As the CDR3 is not closed by the conserved phenylalanine or tryptophan, this likely results from a read error. The DNA is omitted, as the CDR3 cannot be located on it reliably, and the CDR3 follows TCRdb's listing. The chain has TRBV6-5 and TRBJ2-6; the table's D call, TRBD1, was not checked against the DNA. Germline CDR1 MNHEY, CDR2 SVGAGI. The CDR3 is made up of 17 amino acids, end residues included. The CDR3 reads CASRKGQGVSGANVLTI.

This clonotype was observed once. The junction shows a germline mismatch at one end, possibly a read error. V usage is TRBV4-2 and J usage is TRBJ2-7; 9 nucleotides match TRBD2. The CDR3 consists of 15 residues. Germline CDR1 and CDR2: LGHNA and YNFKEQ. CDR3 in DNA: TGTGTCAGCAACCAAGATTCTAGCGGGATTTACGAGCAGTACTTC. It codes for CVSNQDSSGIYEQYF.

This clonotype was observed a single time. This chain joins TRBV20-1 and TRBJ2-5; 9 bases line up with TRBD2. Unmatched junction bases numbered 9, after V lost 8 bases and J lost 5 bases. Germline V CDR1 and CDR2: DFQATT, SNEGSKA (reference sequence). The CDR3 has 13 amino acids. This chain's CDR3 is CSTSPAGGETQYF. Written as DNA, the CDR3 is TGCAGTACTTCCCCCGCGGGAGGGGAGACCCAGTACTTC.